Shown below are 5 T cell receptor beta chains from a single sample sequenced in a study of cytotoxic CD8 clonotypes in ibrutinib-treated CLL. Profiled with immunoSEQ multiplex PCR; TCRdb holds only in-frame clones, not every one. The repertoire holds 200,000 to 250,000 clones, with just under 80% as singletons. This material consisted of PBMCs, taken after 12 months of ibrutinib treatment. The receptors originated from a human donor with chronic lymphocytic leukemia.

The chain combines TRBV11-2 with TRBJ1-4; D is unclear. There are 15 residues in the CDR3. The V gene lost 5 bases and the J gene lost 3 bases, with 13 bases spanning the gap. Germline CDR1 SGHAT, CDR2 FQNNGV. The CDR3 sequence: CASSPRGEANEKLFF. The CDR3, as DNA: TGTGCCAGCAGCCCTCGGGGAGAGGCTAATGAAAAACTGTTTTTT.

This rearrangement joins TRBV20-1 to TRBJ2-5; D is unresolved. V shed 6 bases and J shed 4 bases, with 9 bases lying between them. Germline V lookup: CDR1 DFQATT, CDR2 SNEGSKA (reference sequence). The CDR3 consists of 11 residues. The chain's CDR3 is CSATTGETQYF. CDR3 sequence (DNA): TGCAGTGCAACGACCGGAGAGACCCAGTACTTC.

The chain couples TRBV29-1 to TRBJ2-1; D perhaps matches TRBD2 (6 bases). CDR3 size: 11 residues. Germline assignment: CDR1 SQVTM and CDR2 ANQGSEA. Trimming shortened V by 7 bases and J by 7 bases, and 11 bases separated the two germline ends. The CDR3 region has the DNA TGCAGCGCGGCCGGGGGTAATGAGCAGTTCTTC. Translation gives CSAAGGNEQFF.

The chain links TRBV5-5 to TRBJ1-2, with TRBD1 matching 12 bases. J was trimmed by 7 bases and V by 4 bases; bases with no gene match: 5. Looked up from germline, CDR1 is SGHKS and CDR2 is YYEKEE (reference sequence). This CDR3 is 14 amino acids long. The CDR3 protein is CASSPGQGAGGYTF. In DNA form, the CDR3 reads TGTGCCAGCAGCCCGGGACAGGGGGCGGGTGGCTACACCTTC.

The V call is TRBV9, the J call TRBJ2-2; D possibly uses TRBD1 or TRBD2 (5 bases each). Trimming removed 1 base from V and 0 bases from J, with 10 bases in between. The V gene's germline CDR1 is SGDLS and CDR2 YYNGEE. This CDR3 has 16 amino acids. CDR3 sequence: CASSVSGGTNTGELFF. The CDR3 nucleotides are TGTGCCAGCAGCGTAAGTGGGGGAACGAACACCGGGGAGCTGTTTTTT.